The entry below describes one T cell receptor beta chain. It has no known antigen specificity. No much larger clonotype is one base removed from it; base qualities were not supplied. Reading from cysteine to phenylalanine, the CDR3 counts 15 amino acids. CDR3 DNA only is kept here, 45 bases in frame from base 1. Compared with germline, V lacks 5 bases and J lacks 5 bases; bases without a gene match: 9. CDR1 and CDR2 are read off the germline V gene (reference sequence) as SEHNR and FQNEAQ. The method behind the library was the immunoSEQ multiplex PCR assay. The table was pulled from immuneACCESS by TCRdb, which kept in-frame rearrangements only. Such tables lose some clones; where checked, under half of the loss comes from unresolved V genes, and the rest has no known cause. The sample contains 55,000 to 75,000 clones, 94% of them found a single time. The ten biggest clones cover under 0.5% of the sample.

The data are from a study of technical replicates of blood from a handful of donors (dated 2017 in TCRdb). Source material: T cells isolated from PBMCs. The chain is encoded by TRBV7-9 joined to TRBJ2-5; 9 junctional bases match TRBD1. This TCR was recovered from a human donor in good health. The nucleotide sequence reads TGTGCCAGCAGCGCCCGGGACAGGGTTTTGGAGACCCAGTACTTC. Translation gives CASSARDRVLETQYF.